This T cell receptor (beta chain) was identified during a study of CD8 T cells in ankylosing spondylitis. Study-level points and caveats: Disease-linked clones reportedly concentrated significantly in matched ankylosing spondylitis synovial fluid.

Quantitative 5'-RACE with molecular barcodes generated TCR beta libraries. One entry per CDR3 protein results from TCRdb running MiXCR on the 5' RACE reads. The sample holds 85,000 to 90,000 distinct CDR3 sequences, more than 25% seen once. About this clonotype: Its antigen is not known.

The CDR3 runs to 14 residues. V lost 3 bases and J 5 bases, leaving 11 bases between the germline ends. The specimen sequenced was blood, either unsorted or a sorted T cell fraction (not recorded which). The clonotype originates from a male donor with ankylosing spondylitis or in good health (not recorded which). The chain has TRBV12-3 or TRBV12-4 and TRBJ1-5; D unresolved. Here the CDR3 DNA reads TGTGCCAGCAGTTTCGCGGGTCTCTATCAGCCCCAGCATTTT. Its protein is CASSFAGLYQPQHF.